These T cell receptor beta chains were read from a single sample in a study of T-cell reconstitution after alpha-beta-depleted transplantation in children. TCRdb re-called the PCR reads through MiXCR, storing one row per CDR3 protein. Counted here are 250,000 to 350,000 distinct CDR3 sequences, approximately 23% occurring once; the ten biggest clones make up about 10%. The material was PBMCs, mostly from graft donor cells, obtained 180 days after TCRalphabeta/CD19-depleted stem cell transplant. These receptors came from a male patient between 5 and 17 years old who had a stem cell transplant for acute lymphoblastic leukemia, so the T cells may come from the graft donor. Each CDR3 is given with its conserved first and last residue. A D gene is named only where the DNA matches it firmly. Clone size, where shown, is once, few, many, or a class for clones that have expanded.

V gene: TRBV7-3; D gene: NA; J gene: TRBJ2-7; clone size: few; CDR3 DNA: TGTGCCAGCAGCCAACACATGGGGTACGAGCAGTACTTC; CDR3 protein: CASSQHMGYEQYF
V gene: TRBV20-1; D gene: NA; J gene: TRBJ1-2; clone size: few; CDR3 DNA: TGCAGTGCTACCCGACACAAGGGATCCCTGGGGGTCAACTATGGCTACACCTTC; CDR3 protein: CSATRHKGSLGVNYGYTF
V gene: TRBV12-3/TRBV12-4; D gene: TRBD2; J gene: TRBJ2-1; clone size: few; CDR3 DNA: TGTGCCAGCAGAACTAGCGTGGTCTACAATGAGCAGTTCTTC; CDR3 protein: CASRTSVVYNEQFF
V gene: TRBV20-1; D gene: NA; J gene: TRBJ2-3; clone size: NA; CDR3 DNA: TGCAGTGCCAGGGACTCTCTTGGGGATACGCAGTATTTT; CDR3 protein: CSARDSLGDTQYF
V gene: TRBV7-9; D gene: TRBD2; J gene: TRBJ2-3; clone size: few; CDR3 DNA: TGTGCCAGCAGCCCTGGACTAGCGGGACGCCCAGATACGCAGTATTTT; CDR3 protein: CASSPGLAGRPDTQYF
V gene: TRBV18; D gene: NA; J gene: TRBJ2-7; clone size: few; CDR3 DNA: TGTGCCAGCTCACCACCGGGCGCCAGGCCGAGCTACGAGCAGTACTTC; CDR3 protein: CASSPPGARPSYEQYF
V gene: TRBV5-1; D gene: NA; J gene: TRBJ2-5; clone size: many; CDR3 DNA: TGCGCCAGCAGCTTGGTAAACAGGAGAGAGACCCAGTACTTC; CDR3 protein: CASSLVNRRETQYF
V gene: TRBV6-1; D gene: NA; J gene: TRBJ2-7; clone size: NA; CDR3 DNA: TGTGCCAGCAGTGAAGCACCCAGATACGAGCAGTACTTC; CDR3 protein: CASSEAPRYEQYF
V gene: TRBV11-2; D gene: NA; J gene: TRBJ1-1; clone size: many; CDR3 DNA: TGTGCCAGCAGCTCGGACCTCAATACCATGAACACTGAAGCTTTCTTT; CDR3 protein: CASSSDLNTMNTEAFF
V gene: TRBV27; D gene: TRBD2; J gene: TRBJ2-2; clone size: few; CDR3 DNA: TGTGCCAGCAGTTTAGCGGGAGGACCCGGGGAGCTGTTTTTT; CDR3 protein: CASSLAGGPGELFF
V gene: TRBV7-7; D gene: NA; J gene: TRBJ2-5; clone size: few; CDR3 DNA: TGTGCCAGCAGCCCAGTTGGGGGCACCGAGACCCAGTACTTC; CDR3 protein: CASSPVGGTETQYF
V gene: TRBV5-1; D gene: TRBD1; J gene: TRBJ2-5; clone size: few; CDR3 DNA: TGCGCCAGCTACCCCGGGACAGGGCCGGAGACCCAGTACTTC; CDR3 protein: CASYPGTGPETQYF
V gene: TRBV3-1; D gene: NA; J gene: TRBJ2-7; clone size: NA; CDR3 DNA: TGTGCCAGCAGCCCCTACAGCCACGAGCAGTACTTC; CDR3 protein: CASSPYSHEQYF
V gene: TRBV20-1; D gene: TRBD2; J gene: TRBJ2-1; clone size: NA; CDR3 DNA: TGCAGTGCTAGAAGGCGGGAGGAAGGGTTCTTC; CDR3 protein: CSARRREEGFF
V gene: TRBV12-3/TRBV12-4; D gene: NA; J gene: TRBJ2-5; clone size: NA; CDR3 DNA: TGTGCCAGCAGTTTACGATTTGCAGAGACCCAGTACTTC; CDR3 protein: CASSLRFAETQYF
V gene: TRBV18; D gene: NA; J gene: TRBJ2-7; clone size: NA; CDR3 DNA: TGTGCCAGCTCACCACCGAGGGGCAGGCACGAGCAGTACTTC; CDR3 protein: CASSPPRGRHEQYF
V gene: TRBV5-6; D gene: NA; J gene: TRBJ2-1; clone size: NA; CDR3 DNA: TGTGCCAGCAGCTTTAAGAGCTCCTACAATGAGCAGTTCTTC; CDR3 protein: CASSFKSSYNEQFF
V gene: TRBV3-1; D gene: NA; J gene: TRBJ2-4; clone size: NA; CDR3 DNA: TGTGCCAGCAGCCCCTCAAGGGGATCCAAAAACATTCAGTACTTC; CDR3 protein: CASSPSRGSKNIQYF
V gene: TRBV20-1; D gene: NA; J gene: TRBJ2-7; clone size: NA; CDR3 DNA: TGCAGTGCTAGGCTCAGGCGGAGGGGGGGCTACGAGCAGTACTTC; CDR3 protein: CSARLRRRGGYEQYF
V gene: TRBV29-1; D gene: TRBD2; J gene: TRBJ2-5; clone size: once; CDR3 DNA: TGCAGCGCCCCCGCGACTAGCTGGGGGAAAGAGACCCAGTACTTC; CDR3 protein: CSAPATSWGKETQYF
V gene: TRBV24-1; D gene: NA; J gene: TRBJ1-4; clone size: NA; CDR3 DNA: TGTGCCACCAGTGATGGCAGACTTGCAACTAATGAAAAACTTTTTTTT; CDR3 protein: CATSDGRLATNEKLFF
V gene: TRBV18; D gene: NA; J gene: TRBJ2-7; clone size: NA; CDR3 DNA: TGTGCCAGCTCCCCGACAGGGAGGATGAACTACGAGCAGTACTTC; CDR3 protein: CASSPTGRMNYEQYF
V gene: TRBV5-1; D gene: NA; J gene: TRBJ2-1; clone size: few; CDR3 DNA: TGCGCCAGCAGCTTGGCCGTGCCCCGGGCAGACAATGAGCAGTTCTTC; CDR3 protein: CASSLAVPRADNEQFF
V gene: TRBV5-1; D gene: TRBD1; J gene: TRBJ1-1; clone size: NA; CDR3 DNA: TGCGCCAGCAGCTTGTGGACAGGGGCAAAGCCGAACACTGAAGCTTTCTTT; CDR3 protein: CASSLWTGAKPNTEAFF
V gene: TRBV20-1; D gene: TRBD1; J gene: TRBJ1-2; clone size: few; CDR3 DNA: TGCAGTGCTAGCCCGGGACAGGGGGCACGGGGCTACACCTTC; CDR3 protein: CSASPGQGARGYTF
V gene: TRBV5-1; D gene: TRBD2; J gene: TRBJ2-3; clone size: NA; CDR3 DNA: TGCGCCAGCAGCCATCATGGGACTAGCCCTACAGATACGCAGTATTTT; CDR3 protein: CASSHHGTSPTDTQYF
V gene: TRBV6-1; D gene: NA; J gene: TRBJ2-2; clone size: few; CDR3 DNA: TGTGCCAGCCAGCGTACAGGGTTACGGACCGGGGAGCTGTTTTTT; CDR3 protein: CASQRTGLRTGELFF
V gene: TRBV10-3; D gene: NA; J gene: TRBJ1-5; clone size: NA; CDR3 DNA: TGTGCCATCAGTACTCCAGGGCCCAGCAATCAGCCCCAGCATTTT; CDR3 protein: CAISTPGPSNQPQHF
V gene: TRBV7-7; D gene: NA; J gene: TRBJ2-2; clone size: NA; CDR3 DNA: TGTGCCAGCAGCCCGACGGGTCCCGGGGAGCTGTTTTTT; CDR3 protein: CASSPTGPGELFF
V gene: TRBV7-9; D gene: TRBD2; J gene: TRBJ2-2; clone size: NA; CDR3 DNA: TGTGCCAGCAGCTTACCCCGACTAGCGGGGACCGGGGAGCTGTTTTTT; CDR3 protein: CASSLPRLAGTGELFF
V gene: TRBV12-3/TRBV12-4; D gene: NA; J gene: TRBJ1-1; clone size: few; CDR3 DNA: TGTGCCAGCAGTTTGTTCAGGGGTCCTGAAGCTTTCTTT; CDR3 protein: CASSLFRGPEAFF
V gene: TRBV6-5; D gene: TRBD1; J gene: TRBJ1-5; clone size: NA; CDR3 DNA: TGTGCCAGCAGTTACGGACAGGATAATCAGCCCCAGCATTTT; CDR3 protein: CASSYGQDNQPQHF
V gene: TRBV19; D gene: NA; J gene: TRBJ1-2; clone size: NA; CDR3 DNA: TGTGCCAGTAGTCCCGGGACCTGGGCCTATGGCTACACCTTC; CDR3 protein: CASSPGTWAYGYTF
V gene: TRBV2; D gene: NA; J gene: TRBJ2-1; clone size: few; CDR3 DNA: TGTGCCAGCAGGGCCACTAGTACCAATGAGCAGTTCTTC; CDR3 protein: CASRATSTNEQFF
V gene: TRBV5-1; D gene: NA; J gene: TRBJ2-5; clone size: few; CDR3 DNA: TGCGCCAGCAGCTACGGGACGGGAAAAGAGACCCAGTACTTC; CDR3 protein: CASSYGTGKETQYF
V gene: TRBV20-1; D gene: NA; J gene: TRBJ2-1; clone size: many; CDR3 DNA: TGCAGTGCAGCGGACTTACTGGATCACAATGAGCAGTTCTTC; CDR3 protein: CSAADLLDHNEQFF
V gene: TRBV19; D gene: NA; J gene: TRBJ2-2; clone size: once; CDR3 DNA: TGTGCCAGTAGTACTGACCCAGGCAGAACCGGGGAGCTGTTTTTT; CDR3 protein: CASSTDPGRTGELFF
V gene: TRBV7-2; D gene: TRBD1; J gene: TRBJ1-5; clone size: NA; CDR3 DNA: TGTGCCAGCAGCCGCAAGACAGGGGCGCACAATCAGCCCCAGCATTTT; CDR3 protein: CASSRKTGAHNQPQHF
V gene: TRBV20-1; D gene: NA; J gene: TRBJ2-3; clone size: NA; CDR3 DNA: TGCAGTGCGATACTAGCCCTAACAGATACGCAGTATTTT; CDR3 protein: CSAILALTDTQYF
V gene: TRBV20-1; D gene: TRBD1; J gene: TRBJ1-6; clone size: few; CDR3 DNA: TGCAGTGCTAGCGATGACAGGGCGCTCCGATGGTCGTACTTT; CDR3 protein: CSASDDRALRWSYF
V gene: TRBV27; D gene: NA; J gene: TRBJ1-5; clone size: few; CDR3 DNA: TGTGCCAGCAGTACTGGACAACATCAGCCCCAGCATTTT; CDR3 protein: CASSTGQHQPQHF
V gene: TRBV27; D gene: TRBD1; J gene: TRBJ1-1; clone size: few; CDR3 DNA: TGTGCCAGCAGTTTCTCAGGACAGGGTGAAGCTTTCTTT; CDR3 protein: CASSFSGQGEAFF
V gene: TRBV15; D gene: NA; J gene: TRBJ2-2; clone size: NA; CDR3 DNA: TGTGCCACCAGCAAACAAACAGGGCGGACCGGGGAGCTGTTTTTT; CDR3 protein: CATSKQTGRTGELFF
V gene: TRBV6-5; D gene: NA; J gene: TRBJ2-5; clone size: few; CDR3 DNA: TGTGCCAGCAGTTACCCCAGGACGGGACTCTCCCAGTACTTC; CDR3 protein: CASSYPRTGLSQYF
V gene: TRBV12-3/TRBV12-4; D gene: TRBD2; J gene: TRBJ2-3; clone size: few; CDR3 DNA: TGTGCCAGCACCCCGACCGGGACTAGTGCAGATACGCAGTATTTT; CDR3 protein: CASTPTGTSADTQYF
V gene: TRBV7-2; D gene: NA; J gene: TRBJ2-5; clone size: few; CDR3 DNA: TGTGCCAGCAGCTTAGAGGAGGGCTGGGAGACCCAGTACTTC; CDR3 protein: CASSLEEGWETQYF
V gene: TRBV20-1; D gene: TRBD2; J gene: TRBJ2-3; clone size: NA; CDR3 DNA: TGCAGTGCTAGGGAGACTAGCGGGATTTATGGTACGCAGTATTTT; CDR3 protein: CSARETSGIYGTQYF